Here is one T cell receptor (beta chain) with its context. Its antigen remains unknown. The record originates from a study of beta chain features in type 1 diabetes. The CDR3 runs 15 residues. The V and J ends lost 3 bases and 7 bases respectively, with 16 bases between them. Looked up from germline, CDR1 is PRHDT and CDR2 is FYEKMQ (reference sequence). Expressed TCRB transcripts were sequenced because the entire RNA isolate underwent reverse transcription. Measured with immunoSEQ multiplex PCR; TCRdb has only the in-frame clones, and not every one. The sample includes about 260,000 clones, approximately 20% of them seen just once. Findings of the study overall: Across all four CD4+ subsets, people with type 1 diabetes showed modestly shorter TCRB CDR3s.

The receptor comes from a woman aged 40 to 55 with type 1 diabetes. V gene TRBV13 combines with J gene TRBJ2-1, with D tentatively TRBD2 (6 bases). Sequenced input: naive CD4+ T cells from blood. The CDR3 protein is CASSLRGLPLNEQFF. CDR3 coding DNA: TGTGCCAGCAGCTTGCGGGGACTCCCCCTTAATGAGCAGTTCTTC.